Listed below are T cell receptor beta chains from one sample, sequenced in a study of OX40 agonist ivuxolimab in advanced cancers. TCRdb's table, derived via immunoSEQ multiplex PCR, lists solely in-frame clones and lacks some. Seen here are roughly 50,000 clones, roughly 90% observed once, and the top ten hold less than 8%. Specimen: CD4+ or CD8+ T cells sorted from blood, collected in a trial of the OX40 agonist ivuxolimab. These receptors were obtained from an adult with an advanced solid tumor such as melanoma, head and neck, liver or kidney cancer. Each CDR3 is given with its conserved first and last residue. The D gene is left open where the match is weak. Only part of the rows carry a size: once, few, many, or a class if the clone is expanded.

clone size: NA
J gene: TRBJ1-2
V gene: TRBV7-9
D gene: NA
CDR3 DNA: TGTGCCAGCAGCCACCCTGGGACACAGCGGGATTTTGGCTACACCTTC
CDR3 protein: CASSHPGTQRDFGYTF

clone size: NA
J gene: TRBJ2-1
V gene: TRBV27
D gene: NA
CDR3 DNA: TGTGCCAGCAGTTTGGACAGAAGCTCCTACAATGAGCAGTTCTTC
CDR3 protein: CASSLDRSSYNEQFF

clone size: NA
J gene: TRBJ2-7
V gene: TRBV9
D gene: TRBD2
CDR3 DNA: TGTGCCAGCAGCGGGGAGGGTCTAGCGGACAACGAGCAGTACTTC
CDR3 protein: CASSGEGLADNEQYF

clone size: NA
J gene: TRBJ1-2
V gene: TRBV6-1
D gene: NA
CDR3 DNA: TGTGCCAGCAACAGGGTGCCCTATGGCTACACCTTC
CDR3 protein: CASNRVPYGYTF

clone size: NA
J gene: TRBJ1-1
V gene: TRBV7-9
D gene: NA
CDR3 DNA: TGTGCCAGCAGCTTAACTCATGAAGCTTTCTTT
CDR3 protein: CASSLTHEAFF

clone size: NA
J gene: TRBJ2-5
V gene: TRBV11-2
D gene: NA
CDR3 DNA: TGTGCCAGCAGCTTAACCCAAGAGACCCAGTACTTC
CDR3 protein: CASSLTQETQYF

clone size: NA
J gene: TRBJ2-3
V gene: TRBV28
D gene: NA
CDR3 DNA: TGTGCCAGCAGTTGGGTCCGAGGAGATACGCAGTATTTT
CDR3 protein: CASSWVRGDTQYF

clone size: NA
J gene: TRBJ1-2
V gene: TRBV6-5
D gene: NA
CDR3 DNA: TGTGCCAGCAGTTATTTTAACAGCTATGGCTACACCTTC
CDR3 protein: CASSYFNSYGYTF

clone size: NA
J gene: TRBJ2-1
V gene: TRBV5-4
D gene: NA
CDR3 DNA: TGTGCCAGCAGCTCTACCTTAGGCTACAATGAGCAGTTCTTC
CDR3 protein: CASSSTLGYNEQFF

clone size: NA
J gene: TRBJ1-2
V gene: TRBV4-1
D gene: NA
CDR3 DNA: TGCGCCAGCAGCCAAGATGGGTTTGGCGATCGTGGCTACACCTTC
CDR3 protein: CASSQDGFGDRGYTF

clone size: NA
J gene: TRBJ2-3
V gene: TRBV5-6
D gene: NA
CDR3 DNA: TGTGCCAGCAGCTTGTGGGGAGCGTCTATAAGCACAGATACGCAGTATTTT
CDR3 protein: CASSLWGASISTDTQYF

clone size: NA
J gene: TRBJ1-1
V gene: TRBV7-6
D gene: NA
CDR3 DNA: TGTGCCAGCAGCCGAACGACGTGGGGGGTTTACACTGAAGCTTTCTTT
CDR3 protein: CASSRTTWGVYTEAFF

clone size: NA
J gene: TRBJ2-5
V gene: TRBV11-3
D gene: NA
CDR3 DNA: TGTGCCAGCAGCCCGAGAGGGGCGGAGACCCAGTACTTC
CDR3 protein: CASSPRGAETQYF

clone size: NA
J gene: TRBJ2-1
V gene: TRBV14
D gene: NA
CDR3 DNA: TGTGCCAGCCGGGACTTATACAATGAGCAGTTCTTC
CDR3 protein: CASRDLYNEQFF

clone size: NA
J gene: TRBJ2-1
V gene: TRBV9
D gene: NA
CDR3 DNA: TGTGCCAGCAGCCTTTCTGGCGGTGACTACAATGAGCAGTTCTTC
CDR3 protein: CASSLSGGDYNEQFF

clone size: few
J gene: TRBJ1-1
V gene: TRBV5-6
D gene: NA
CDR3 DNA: TGTGCCAGCAGCCAGGGGACTTATCCTGAAGCTTTCTTT
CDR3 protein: CASSQGTYPEAFF

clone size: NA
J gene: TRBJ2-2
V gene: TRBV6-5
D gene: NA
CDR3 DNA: TGTGCCAGCAGTTACTGCCTTGGGGGTCACCGGGGAGCTGTTTTT
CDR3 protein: CASSYCLGGHRGAVF

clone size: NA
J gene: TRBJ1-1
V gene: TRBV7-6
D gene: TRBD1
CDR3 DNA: TGTGCCAGCAGCTTAGAAACAGGGGGGAACACTGAAGCTTTCTTT
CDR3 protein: CASSLETGGNTEAFF

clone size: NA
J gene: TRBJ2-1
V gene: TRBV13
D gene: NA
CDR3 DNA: TGTGCCAGCAGCTCAAGGTGGGATGAGCAGTTCTTC
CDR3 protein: CASSSRWDEQFF

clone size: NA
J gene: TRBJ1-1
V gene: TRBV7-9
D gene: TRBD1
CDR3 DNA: TGTGCCAGCAGCTTAGCCGGGACAGGGGTGGGCACTGAAGCTTTCTTT
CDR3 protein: CASSLAGTGVGTEAFF

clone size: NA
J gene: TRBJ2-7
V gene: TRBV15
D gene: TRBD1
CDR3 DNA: TGTGCCACCAGCGGAGACAGGGCGTCCTACGAGCAGTACTTC
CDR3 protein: CATSGDRASYEQYF

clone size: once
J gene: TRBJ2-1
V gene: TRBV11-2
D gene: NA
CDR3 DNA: TGTGCCAGCAGCCTAAAGTGGGACCACTACAATGAGCAGTTCTTC
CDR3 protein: CASSLKWDHYNEQFF

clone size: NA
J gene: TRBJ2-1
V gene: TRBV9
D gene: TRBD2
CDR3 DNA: TGTGCCAGCAGCGTTAGCGGGAACTCCTACAATGAGCAGTTCTTC
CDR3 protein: CASSVSGNSYNEQFF